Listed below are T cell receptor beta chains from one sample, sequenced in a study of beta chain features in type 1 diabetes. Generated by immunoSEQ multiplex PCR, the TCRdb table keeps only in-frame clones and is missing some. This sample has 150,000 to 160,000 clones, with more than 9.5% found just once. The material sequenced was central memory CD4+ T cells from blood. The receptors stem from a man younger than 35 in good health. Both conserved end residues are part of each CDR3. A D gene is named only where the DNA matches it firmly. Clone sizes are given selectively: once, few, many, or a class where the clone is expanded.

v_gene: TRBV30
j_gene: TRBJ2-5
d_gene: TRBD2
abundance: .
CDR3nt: TGTGCCTGGAGTGTAGCGGGGTTGGAGACCCAGTACTTC
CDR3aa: CAWSVAGLETQYF

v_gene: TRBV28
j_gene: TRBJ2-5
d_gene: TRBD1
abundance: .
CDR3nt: TGTGCCAGCAGTCAAGGGGGACAGGGTCGAGCCCAGTACTTC
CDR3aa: CASSQGGQGRAQYF

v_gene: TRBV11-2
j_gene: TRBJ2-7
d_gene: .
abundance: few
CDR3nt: TGTGCCAGCAGCCAGTCTTTAGAGCAGTACTTC
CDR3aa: CASSQSLEQYF

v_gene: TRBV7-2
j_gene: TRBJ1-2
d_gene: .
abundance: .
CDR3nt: TGTGCCAGCAGCTTAAGGGCAGGGGATGGCTACACCTTC
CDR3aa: CASSLRAGDGYTF

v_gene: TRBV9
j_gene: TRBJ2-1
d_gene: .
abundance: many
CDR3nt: TGTGCCAGCAGCGTAGCTTCTGCGGGGCCCTCCAATGAGCAGTTCTTC
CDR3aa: CASSVASAGPSNEQFF

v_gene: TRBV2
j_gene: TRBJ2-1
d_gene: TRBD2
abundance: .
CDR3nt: TGTGCCAGCCGACCGGGACTAGCGGTTGGAGGGCAGTTCTTC
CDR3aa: CASRPGLAVGGQFF

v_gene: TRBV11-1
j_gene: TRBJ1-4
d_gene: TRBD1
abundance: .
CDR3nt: TGTGCCAGCAAGGAGGGACAGGGAAATGAAAAACTGTTTTTT
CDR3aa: CASKEGQGNEKLFF

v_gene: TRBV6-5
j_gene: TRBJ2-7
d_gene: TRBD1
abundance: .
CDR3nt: TGTGCCAGCAGTTCCACTTGGGGACAGACCTACGAGCAGTACTTC
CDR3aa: CASSSTWGQTYEQYF

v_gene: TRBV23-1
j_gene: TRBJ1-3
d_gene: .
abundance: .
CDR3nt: TGCGCCAGCAGTCACCCTCGACAGGAGTCTGGAAACACCATATATTTT
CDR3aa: CASSHPRQESGNTIYF

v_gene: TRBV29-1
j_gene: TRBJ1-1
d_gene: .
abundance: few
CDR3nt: TGCAGCGTTGAAGAGGGAGCTTTCTTT
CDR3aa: CSVEEGAFF

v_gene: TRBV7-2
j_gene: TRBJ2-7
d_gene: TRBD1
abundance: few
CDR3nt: TGTGCCAGCAGCCAGGGACAGACCCTCTACGAGCAGTACTTC
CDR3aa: CASSQGQTLYEQYF